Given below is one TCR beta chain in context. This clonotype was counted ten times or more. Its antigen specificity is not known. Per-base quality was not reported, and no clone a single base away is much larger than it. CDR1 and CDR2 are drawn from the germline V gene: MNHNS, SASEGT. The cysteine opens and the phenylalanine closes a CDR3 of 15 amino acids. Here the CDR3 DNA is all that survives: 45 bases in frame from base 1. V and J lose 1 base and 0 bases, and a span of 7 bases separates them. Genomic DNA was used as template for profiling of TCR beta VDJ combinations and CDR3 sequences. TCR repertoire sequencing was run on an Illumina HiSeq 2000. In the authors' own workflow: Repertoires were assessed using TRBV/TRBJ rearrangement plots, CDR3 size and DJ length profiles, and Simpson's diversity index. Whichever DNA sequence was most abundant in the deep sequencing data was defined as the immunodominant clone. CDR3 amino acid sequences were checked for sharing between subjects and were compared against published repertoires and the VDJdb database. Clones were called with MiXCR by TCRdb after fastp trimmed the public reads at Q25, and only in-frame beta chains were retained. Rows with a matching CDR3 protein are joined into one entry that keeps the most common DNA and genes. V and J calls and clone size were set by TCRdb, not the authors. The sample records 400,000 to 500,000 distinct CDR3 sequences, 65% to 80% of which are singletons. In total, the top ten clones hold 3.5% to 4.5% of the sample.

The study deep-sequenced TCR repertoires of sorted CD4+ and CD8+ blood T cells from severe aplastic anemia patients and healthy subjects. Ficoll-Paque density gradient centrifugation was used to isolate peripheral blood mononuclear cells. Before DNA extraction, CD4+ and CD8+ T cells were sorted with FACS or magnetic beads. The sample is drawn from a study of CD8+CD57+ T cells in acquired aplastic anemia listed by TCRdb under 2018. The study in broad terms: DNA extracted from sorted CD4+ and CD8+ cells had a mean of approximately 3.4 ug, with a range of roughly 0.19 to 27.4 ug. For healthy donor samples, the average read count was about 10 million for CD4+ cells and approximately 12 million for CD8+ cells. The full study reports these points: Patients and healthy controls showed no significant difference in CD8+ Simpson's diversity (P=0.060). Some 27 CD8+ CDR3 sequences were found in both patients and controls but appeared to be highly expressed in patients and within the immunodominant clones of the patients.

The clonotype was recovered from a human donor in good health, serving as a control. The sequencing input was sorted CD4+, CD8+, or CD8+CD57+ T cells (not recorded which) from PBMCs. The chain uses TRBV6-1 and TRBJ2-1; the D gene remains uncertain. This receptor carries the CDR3 CASSEGLSSYNEQFF. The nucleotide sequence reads TGTGCCAGCAGTGAAGGCTTGAGCTCCTACAATGAGCAGTTCTTC.